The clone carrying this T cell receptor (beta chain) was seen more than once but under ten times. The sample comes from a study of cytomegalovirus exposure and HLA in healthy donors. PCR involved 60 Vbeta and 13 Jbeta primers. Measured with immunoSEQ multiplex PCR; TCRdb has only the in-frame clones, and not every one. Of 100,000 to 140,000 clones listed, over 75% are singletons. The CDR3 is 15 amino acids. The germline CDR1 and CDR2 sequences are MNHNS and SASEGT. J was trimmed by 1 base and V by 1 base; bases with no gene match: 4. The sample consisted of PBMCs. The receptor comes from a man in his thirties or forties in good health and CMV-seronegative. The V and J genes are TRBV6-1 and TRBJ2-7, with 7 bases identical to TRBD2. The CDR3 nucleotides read TGTGCCAGCAGTGAAGGAATGGGGGGGTCCTACGAGCAGTACTTC. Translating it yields CASSEGMGGSYEQYF.